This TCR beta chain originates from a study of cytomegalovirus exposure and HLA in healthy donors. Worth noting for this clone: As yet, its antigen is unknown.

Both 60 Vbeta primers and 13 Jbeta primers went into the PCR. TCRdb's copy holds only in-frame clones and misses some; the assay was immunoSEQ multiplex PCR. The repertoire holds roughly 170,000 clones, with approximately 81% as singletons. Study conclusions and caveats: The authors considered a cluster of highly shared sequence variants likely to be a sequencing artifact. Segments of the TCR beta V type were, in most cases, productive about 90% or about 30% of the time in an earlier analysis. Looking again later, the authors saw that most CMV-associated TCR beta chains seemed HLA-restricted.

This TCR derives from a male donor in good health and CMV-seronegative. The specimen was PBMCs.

This CDR3 is CALSTRGFF. The CDR3 DNA reads as TGTGCCCTGTCGACTAGGGGGTTCTTC. The genes are TRBV7-9 and TRBJ2-1; possible D gene TRBD2, 6 bases. Germline assignment: CDR1 SEHNR and CDR2 FQNEAQ (reference sequence). The germline V and J ends were trimmed by 11 bases and 15 bases, with 14 bases remaining between them. The CDR3 extends over 9 amino acids.